These 7 T cell receptor beta chains share one sample of origin, sequenced in a study of blood T cell repertoires in COVID-19. Generated by immunoSEQ multiplex PCR, the TCRdb table keeps only in-frame clones and is missing some. The sample yields approximately 380,000 clones, more than 70% seen once. Material: PBMCs or T cells enriched from blood (not recorded which). The receptors originated from a woman younger than 30 who had recovered from COVID-19.

The genes are TRBV6-6 and TRBJ1-5; D is ambiguous. Germline CDR1 and CDR2: MNHNY and SVGAGI (reference sequence). V dropped 1 base and J dropped 2 bases, with 12 bases sitting between them. The CDR3 is 16 residues long. The CDR3 region is CASSYFGLEGNQPQHF. In nucleotides, the CDR3 is TGTGCCAGCAGTTACTTCGGGTTAGAGGGCAATCAGCCCCAGCATTTT.

The chain joins TRBV20-1 to TRBJ1-2; no clear D. The germline gives CDR1 DFQATT, CDR2 SNEGSKA (reference sequence). This CDR3 comprises 10 residues. Trimming removed 6 bases from V and 7 bases from J, with 9 bases in between. In DNA, the CDR3 is TGCAGTGCATTTTTGGCTGGCTACACCTTC. Protein sequence: CSAFLAGYTF.

The chain uses TRBV30 and TRBJ2-3, with 13 bases lining up with TRBD2. V trimming: 3 bases; J trimming: 2 bases; junction bases outside the gene matches: 8. The CDR3 has 17 residues. Per germline, CDR1 GTSNPN and CDR2 SVGIG (reference sequence). CDR3: CAWRRPGLAGLTDTQYF. The CDR3 DNA is TGTGCCTGGAGAAGGCCGGGACTAGCGGGACTCACAGATACGCAGTATTTT.

CDR3 amino acids: CASSQVSAGRYNEQFF. Here the CDR3 DNA reads TGTGCCAGCAGCCAAGTTTCGGCAGGGCGTTACAATGAGCAGTTCTTC. The chain carries TRBV3-1 (or the pseudogene TRBV3-2) and TRBJ2-1; a weak D match, TRBD1 (5 bases). Looked up from germline, CDR1 is LGHDT and CDR2 is YNNKEL (reference sequence). The CDR3 loop spans 16 amino acids. V was cut by 1 base and J by 4 bases, with 14 bases left in between.

V is TRBV24-1 and J is TRBJ2-5; D perhaps matches TRBD2 (6 bases). Trimming took 3 bases from V and 4 from J, leaving 20 bases between them. The germline CDR1 and CDR2 sequences are KGHDR and SFDVKD. This CDR3 contains 17 residues. CDR3 sequence: CATSDLREPGRSETQYF. The CDR3 nucleotides are TGTGCCACCAGTGATCTACGGGAGCCCGGTCGGTCAGAGACCCAGTACTTC.

This sequence joins TRBV27 and TRBJ2-1, with D maybe TRBD2 (6 bases). V was cut by 5 bases and J by 8 bases, with 16 bases left in between. This CDR3 region has 14 residues. CDR1 and CDR2 (germline): MNHEY, SMNVEV (reference sequence). The CDR3 protein is CASSPGTYGDEQFF. CDR3 DNA: TGTGCCAGCAGTCCGGGGACTTACGGGGATGAGCAGTTCTTC.

The chain combines TRBV5-6 with TRBJ1-2; 8 bases are a match to TRBD1. V was pared by 4 bases and J by 2 bases, with 7 bases of the junction left unmatched. Germline V CDR1 and CDR2: SGHDT, YYEEEE. CDR3 length: 15 amino acids. The CDR3 spells CASSLLDRDNYGYTF. CDR3 nucleotides: TGTGCCAGCAGCCTGCTGGACAGGGACAACTATGGCTACACCTTC.